This paragraph reports one T cell receptor (beta chain). CDR1 WNHNN and CDR2 SYGVQD come from the germline V gene (reference sequence). The CDR3 has 16 amino acids. Trimming stripped 6 bases from V and 0 bases from J, with 14 bases between. In the authors' methods: Reference gene primers were amplified, and this amplification served to estimate nucleated cell counts. Sequencing was performed with immunoSEQ multiplex PCR; in TCRdb, only in-frame clones are kept and a portion is missing. V and J calls and clone size are copied from that table; D and trimming were computed from the DNA. The table records about 200,000 clones, about 79% of them present only once. The data are from a study of blood T cell repertoires in COVID-19. Overall study: Specimens from acute and convalescent COVID-19 originated in the United States, Italy and Spain. The analysed material was cDNA or gDNA that came from T cells, B-cell-depleted T cells, or PBMCs.

This chain joins TRBV10-1 and TRBJ2-2; D may be TRBD1 (5 bases). The TCR comes from a human donor in a cohort sampled during active COVID-19. The sample consisted of peripheral blood. CDR3 bases: TGCGCCAGCAGCGTATCTGGACATTCGAACACCGGGGAGCTGTTTTTT. This gives the protein CASSVSGHSNTGELFF.